This record concerns one T cell receptor (beta chain) sequence. Its target is not known. This entry comes from a study of T cell responses to AZD1222 COVID-19 vaccine. At the level of the study: Analyses pooled second doses at about 4 or about 12 weeks. Broader study findings: CD4 TCRs covered the whole spike, strongest at regions 160-218 and 743-854. Possibly, clonal diversity was underestimated; donors were largely white British and included more females. Spike-specific TCR breadth and depth were elevated following two AZD1222 doses.

Generated by immunoSEQ multiplex PCR, the TCRdb table keeps only in-frame clones and is missing some. Of 100,000 to 150,000 clones in the sample, 88% were seen once. The CDR3 extends over 16 amino acids. The V gene lost 3 bases and the J gene lost 0 bases, with 14 bases spanning the gap. Germline assignment: CDR1 MRHNA and CDR2 SNTAGT. The genes are TRBV6-4 and TRBJ1-1; a possible D gene is TRBD1 (5 bases). The source of this sequence is an adult in good health. Sequenced material: peripheral blood, taken on day 0 of AZD1222 vaccination. DNA of the CDR3: TGTGCCAGCAGTGAGTTCCCGGGGCTCTTGAACACTGAAGCTTTCTTT. It yields the protein CASSEFPGLLNTEAFF.